This note documents a single T cell receptor (beta chain) sequence. Its matching antigen is unknown. The record originates from a study of CXCR3-negative and CXCR3-positive naive CD8 T cells. Researchers prepared the TRB cDNA libraries using 5' RACE with UMI labels. TCRdb reprocessed the 5' RACE reads and reports one entry per CDR3 protein, with no DNA. The sample totals some 150,000 distinct CDR3 sequences. Every subset of CD8+ T cells was sorted in triplicate at fewer than 350,000 cells each. Cells classed as naive CD8+ T cells were CD45RO-CCR7+CD27+CD95-. Overall study findings and caveats: Memory CD8+ cells had much lower diversity, and both naive subsets had comparably high diversity. Naive cells with CXCR3 showed TRB CDR3s that were more hydrophobic than those in CXCR3-negative naive cells.

CDR1 is MNHEY, CDR2 SMNVEV, per germline (reference sequence). The CDR3 length is 14 residues. Sequencing was done on a sample of naive CXCR3+ CD8+ T cells from blood. Subset meaning: CD45RO-CCR7+CD27+CD95- naive CD8+ T cells expressing CXCR3 (TNR3+). This sequence originates from a human donor in good health. Some clones in this sample may be carry-over from other donors' samples. The rearrangement uses TRBV27 and TRBJ2-7; TCRdb proposes TRBD1, but this gene call is untestable without DNA. The CDR3 loop reads CASSFSTGAYEQYF.